One and the same sample provided the 5 T cell receptor beta chains below, sequenced in a study of technical replicates of blood from a handful of donors. Generated by immunoSEQ multiplex PCR, the TCRdb table keeps only in-frame clones and is missing some. The sample includes 98,000 or so clones, around 95% of them seen just once. What was sequenced was T cells isolated from PBMCs. The receptors stem from a human donor in good health.

V is TRBV19 and J is TRBJ1-1; 8 positions match TRBD1. Trimming took 5 bases from V and 0 from J; bases not matched to a gene: 2. This CDR3 contains 14 residues. In germline, CDR1 is LNHDA, CDR2 SQIVND (reference sequence). CDR3 residues: CASSEGQVNTEAFF. In DNA form, the CDR3 reads TGTGCCAGTAGTGAGGGACAGGTGAACACTGAAGCTTTCTTT.

The V call is TRBV5-1, the J call TRBJ1-3, with 8 bases aligning to TRBD1. The CDR3 length is 14 residues. The germline V gene encodes CDR1 SGHRS and CDR2 YFSETQ. After removal of 4 bases from V and 8 bases from J, the junction contained 8 bases not matched to a gene. CDR3 coding DNA: TGCGCCAGCAGCCTCGGACAGGGCCAGGACACCATATATTTT. Encoded protein: CASSLGQGQDTIYF.

In its sample, this clone was seen once. The chain combines TRBV29-1 with TRBJ1-1, with TRBD1 identical over 8 bases. Unmatched junction bases numbered 29, after V lost 7 bases and J lost 4 bases. The CDR3 is made up of 20 amino acids. Germline V gene data show CDR1 as SQVTM and CDR2 as ANQGSEA. The CDR3 DNA is TGCAGCGGGACGAGGTGGTCGGATAATTCGGGACAGGACCTTTTCACTGAAGCTTTCTTT. This translates into CSGTRWSDNSGQDLFTEAFF.

This chain links TRBV19 with TRBJ2-2, with 7 nucleotides matching TRBD2. Trimming cost V 7 bases and J 0 bases; bases outside gene matches: 8. The CDR3 is 16 amino acids. Germline assignment: CDR1 LNHDA and CDR2 SQIVND (reference sequence). In nucleotides, the CDR3 is TGTGCCAGTATTTCACAGCGGGGACCGAACACCGGGGAGCTGTTTTTT. Amino acid sequence: CASISQRGPNTGELFF. The variable domain in full, completed from reference TRBV19 and TRBJ2-2, reads DGGITQSPKYLFRKEGQNVTLSCEQNLNHDAMYWYRQDPGQGLRLIYYSQIVNDFQKGDIAEGYSVSREKKESFPLTVTSAQKNPTAFYLCASISQRGPNTGELFFGEGSRLTVL.

The chain carries TRBV7-2 and TRBJ1-5; tentatively, D is TRBD1 (5 bases). Germline loops: CDR1 SGHTA, CDR2 FQGNSA. The germline V and J ends were trimmed by 1 base and 7 bases, with 17 bases remaining between them. The CDR3 extends over 16 amino acids. CDR3 bases: TGTGCCAGCAGCTTAGGTGTGCGTTTCGGGGGACAGCCCCAGCATTTT. Translation gives CASSLGVRFGGQPQHF.